The 21 T cell receptor beta chains in this list originate from one sample, sequenced in a study of T cell responses to AZD1222 COVID-19 vaccine. The method was immunoSEQ multiplex PCR; TCRdb's version includes in-frame clones alone and lacks a portion of them. The sample records 95,000 to 150,000 clones, about 85% being singletons. The sample here was peripheral blood, taken on day 0 of AZD1222 vaccination. The receptors were sampled from an adult in good health.

This chain joins TRBV5-1 and TRBJ1-1; D unclear. The CDR3 loop spans 13 amino acids. Trimming shortened V by 1 base and J by 4 bases, and 8 bases separated the two germline ends. Germline V lookup: CDR1 SGHRS, CDR2 YFSETQ. The CDR3 sequence is CASSLYPATEAFF. The CDR3 bases are TGCGCCAGCAGCTTGTATCCGGCCACTGAAGCTTTCTTT.

V gene TRBV2 combines with J gene TRBJ2-3; no definite D call. Germline V lookup: CDR1 SNHLY, CDR2 FYNNEI. CDR3 length: 10 amino acids. V was trimmed by 9 bases and J by 6 bases, leaving 7 bases between them. The CDR3 DNA sequence: TGTGCCAGACAAAGGGATACGCAGTATTTT. It translates to CARQRDTQYF.

In its sample, this clone was seen a few times. J is TRBJ1-1 and V is TRBV4-1; D call uncertain. The germline V gene has CDR1 MGHRA and CDR2 YSYEKL. Trimming pared 0 bases from V and 0 bases from J, leaving 20 bases between. The length of the CDR3 is 19 residues. The CDR3 coding sequence is TGCGCCAGCAGCCAAGATCTATTCGGATTGGCCAGTATGAACACTGAAGCTTTCTTT. Its translation: CASSQDLFGLASMNTEAFF.

The CDR3 region is CASSPTGARKHGTQYF. The CDR3 DNA follows: TGTGCCAGCTCACCAACCGGGGCCAGAAAGCATGGGACCCAGTACTTC. The chain links TRBV18 to TRBJ2-5, with D perhaps TRBD1 or TRBD2 (5 bases each). From germline, CDR1 is KGHSH and CDR2 LQKENI. V dropped 2 bases and J dropped 7 bases, with 20 bases sitting between them. The CDR3 loop spans 16 amino acids.

This clone was picked up a small number of times. The chain is built from TRBV19 and TRBJ1-4; 7 nucleotides match TRBD1. Germline lookup yields CDR1 LNHDA and CDR2 SQIVND (reference sequence). This CDR3 is 14 amino acids long. V was clipped by 3 bases and J by 10 bases; unmatched bases: 8. Here the CDR3 reads CASSIQTQGGKLFF. CDR3 DNA sequence: TGTGCCAGTAGTATCCAGACTCAGGGGGGAAAACTGTTTTTT.

The rearrangement links TRBV19 to TRBJ2-1; D assignment may be TRBD1 or TRBD2 (5 bases each). The germline CDR1 and CDR2 sequences are LNHDA and SQIVND (reference sequence). The ends were cut back, 3 bases at V and 5 bases at J, with 8 bases in the middle. The CDR3 runs 13 residues. In nucleotides, the CDR3 is TGTGCCAGTAGTATCGGGGCGGACAATGAGCAGTTCTTC. It specifies CASSIGADNEQFF.

The chain joins TRBV23-1 to TRBJ1-5, with TRBD1 as a possible D gene (5 bases). TRBV23-1 qualifies as an ORF whose function is uncertain. CDR3 length equals 14 residues. Trimming stripped 4 bases from V and 9 bases from J, with 16 bases between. CDR3 nucleotides: TGCGCCAGCAGTCCCCCGAGGGGAATGGGGCCCCAGCATTTT. Protein sequence: CASSPPRGMGPQHF.

The chain has TRBV28 and TRBJ2-2; 7 nucleotides line up with TRBD1. Germline CDR1 and CDR2: MDHEN and SYDVKM. This CDR3 is 15 amino acids long. V lost 1 base, J lost 3 bases, and 2 bases stayed unmatched. The CDR3 protein is CASSLSRGYTGELFF. The CDR3 DNA is TGTGCCAGCAGTTTATCCAGGGGGTACACCGGGGAGCTGTTTTTT.

The chain has TRBV6-4 and TRBJ2-1; D gene ambiguous. Germline-derived CDR1 and CDR2 are MRHNA and SNTAGT. The ends were cut back, 4 bases at V and 9 bases at J, with 16 bases in the middle. The CDR3 length is 14 residues. The CDR3 protein is CASSVERVKGEQFF. For the CDR3, the DNA is TGTGCCAGCAGTGTTGAGCGAGTCAAGGGTGAGCAGTTCTTC.

The chain combines TRBV27 with TRBJ2-3; maybe TRBD1 (6 bases). V lost 3 bases and J 3 bases, leaving 16 bases between the germline ends. Germline CDR1 reads MNHEY; CDR2 reads SMNVEV (reference sequence). The CDR3 contains 16 residues. The CDR3 nucleotides read TGTGCCAGCAGTTTCCGGATACCAACAGGGACAGATACGCAGTATTTT. The encoded protein is CASSFRIPTGTDTQYF.

This sequence joins TRBV27 and TRBJ2-2; TRBD2 matches 7 bases. The V gene's germline CDR1 is MNHEY and CDR2 SMNVEV (reference sequence). The CDR3 loop spans 16 amino acids. V was clipped by 6 bases and J by 6 bases; unmatched bases: 13. The chain's CDR3 is CASRLWWEGSAGELFF. For the CDR3, the DNA is TGTGCCAGCAGGCTTTGGTGGGAGGGAAGTGCCGGGGAGCTGTTTTTT.

J is TRBJ2-7 and V is TRBV11-1; a weak D match, TRBD2 (6 bases). V shed 5 bases and J shed 4 bases, with 12 bases lying between them. CDR3 size: 13 residues. The germline gives CDR1 SGHAT, CDR2 FQDESV (reference sequence). The CDR3 nucleotides read TGTGCCAGCAGCACCGGGAGAATATACGAGCAGTACTTC. This sequence encodes CASSTGRIYEQYF.

V gene TRBV6-1 combines with J gene TRBJ1-6; D unclear. CDR3 length equals 15 residues. V was trimmed by 5 bases and J by 3 bases, leaving 11 bases between them. The V gene's germline CDR1 is MNHNS and CDR2 SASEGT. The CDR3 loop is CASSSAANYNSPLHF. Here the CDR3 DNA reads TGTGCCAGCAGTTCCGCCGCCAACTATAATTCACCCCTCCACTTT.

The rearrangement joins TRBV13 to TRBJ2-3; maybe TRBD2 (6 bases). V shed 6 bases and J shed 1 base, with 11 bases lying between them. Germline CDR1 PRHDT, CDR2 FYEKMQ (reference sequence). The CDR3 is 14 amino acids. The CDR3: CASRKRGGTDTQYF. The CDR3 nucleotides are TGTGCCAGCAGGAAACGCGGGGGCACAGATACGCAGTATTTT. The full variable domain, completed using reference TRBV13 and TRBJ2-3, is AAGVIQSPRHLIKEKRETATLKCYPIPRHDTVYWYQQGPGQDPQFLISFYEKMQSDKGSIPDRFSAQQFSDYHSELNMSSLELGDSALYFCASRKRGGTDTQYFGPGTRLTVL.

In DNA, the CDR3 is TGTGCCAGCTCACCGCTGTTAGCCCCTAGGGGCTCTCCGGAGACCCAGTACTTC. Its translation: CASSPLLAPRGSPETQYF. The chain recombines TRBV18 with TRBJ2-5, with D tentatively TRBD1 (5 bases). This CDR3 contains 18 residues. Trimming took off 3 bases at V and 5 bases at J, with 25 bases between the two ends. Germline CDR1 reads KGHSH; CDR2 reads LQKENI.

V is TRBV6-1 and J is TRBJ2-7; the D gene is possibly TRBD1 (5 bases). Trimming removed 2 bases from V and 0 bases from J, with 14 bases in between. This CDR3 contains 16 residues. Germline V gives CDR1 MNHNS, CDR2 SASEGT. The CDR3 bases are TGTGCCAGCAGTGAATCTCCAGGACAATTCTCCTACGAGCAGTACTTC. Protein sequence: CASSESPGQFSYEQYF.

This clone was seen a few times. The rearrangement joins TRBV6-5 to TRBJ1-2; 9 bases line up with TRBD1. Germline V gives CDR1 MNHEY, CDR2 SVGAGI. J lost 5 bases, V lost 2 bases, and 9 bases had no gene match. The length of the CDR3 is 16 residues. The CDR3 here is CASSYLRDRDRYGYTF. The CDR3, as DNA: TGTGCCAGCAGTTACCTCCGGGACAGGGACCGATATGGCTACACCTTC.

This rearrangement joins TRBV28 to TRBJ1-1; 7 nucleotides align to TRBD1. Germline V gene sequence: CDR1 MDHEN, CDR2 SYDVKM. J lost 11 bases, V lost 2 bases, and 8 bases had no gene match. The CDR3 length is 13 residues. The CDR3 protein is CASSLGTVGEAFF. For the CDR3, the DNA is TGTGCCAGCAGTTTAGGGACAGTGGGTGAGGCTTTCTTT.

The V call is TRBV27, the J call TRBJ1-2; D is undetermined. V was clipped by 6 bases and J by 3 bases, with 20 bases between them. Germline lookup yields CDR1 MNHEY and CDR2 SMNVEV (reference sequence). There are 16 residues in the CDR3. CDR3 nucleotides: TGTGCCAGCAGCTCCCGCGTCGAGGCGTCCTACTATGGCTACACCTTC. It is translated as CASSSRVEASYYGYTF.

This sequence joins TRBV3-1 (or the pseudogene TRBV3-2) and TRBJ2-2; no definite D call. This CDR3 has 12 amino acids. Trimming removed 1 base from V and 8 bases from J, with 5 bases in between. From germline, CDR1 is LGHDT and CDR2 YNNKEL (reference sequence). The CDR3 spells CASSQGFGELFF. Here the CDR3 DNA reads TGTGCCAGCAGCCAAGGTTTTGGGGAGCTGTTTTTT.

V and J are TRBV19 and TRBJ1-5; 8 bases fit TRBD1. The CDR3 length is 13 residues. The J segment lost 5 bases and the V segment lost 7 bases, leaving 4 bases of the junction unmatched. Germline V gene data show CDR1 as LNHDA and CDR2 as SQIVND (reference sequence). The CDR3 DNA is TGTGCCAGTACCGCGACAGGGGATCAGCCCCAGCATTTT. Its translation is CASTATGDQPQHF. The variable domain in full, completed from reference TRBV19 and TRBJ1-5, reads DGGITQSPKYLFRKEGQNVTLSCEQNLNHDAMYWYRQDPGQGLRLIYYSQIVNDFQKGDIAEGYSVSREKKESFPLTVTSAQKNPTAFYLCASTATGDQPQHFGDGTRLSIL.